This T cell receptor (beta chain) was recorded in a study of cytomegalovirus exposure and HLA in healthy donors. Study-wide context: Earlier work reported approximately 110 million unique TCR beta sequences from about 180 million T cells.

Germline CDR1 and CDR2: SGDLS and YYNGEE. The CDR3 totals 18 residues. V dropped 0 bases and J dropped 2; count of bases not matched to a gene: 10. Whole-study findings and limits: Sequencing likely produced, as an artifact, a cluster of highly shared sequence variants. Earlier findings revealed that most TCR beta V segments proved productive either about 87% or about 30% of the time. Among TCR beta chains, those listed as cytomegalovirus-associated numbered over 150.

This clone was counted a single time. The antigen is not known. Amplification used 60 Vbeta primers and 13 Jbeta primers. Sequencing used immunoSEQ multiplex PCR; TCRdb keeps in-frame clones, though not all of them. The sample consists of 150,000 to 200,000 clones, 79% of them appearing once. The specimen was PBMCs. This chain links TRBV9 with TRBJ2-1, with 8 bases fitting TRBD1. The TCR was taken from a woman aged 45-59 years in good health and CMV-seronegative. CDR3 DNA: TGTGCCAGCAGCGTAGATGGGACAGGAGACCAAACCTACAATGAGCAGTTCTTC. This gives the protein CASSVDGTGDQTYNEQFF.